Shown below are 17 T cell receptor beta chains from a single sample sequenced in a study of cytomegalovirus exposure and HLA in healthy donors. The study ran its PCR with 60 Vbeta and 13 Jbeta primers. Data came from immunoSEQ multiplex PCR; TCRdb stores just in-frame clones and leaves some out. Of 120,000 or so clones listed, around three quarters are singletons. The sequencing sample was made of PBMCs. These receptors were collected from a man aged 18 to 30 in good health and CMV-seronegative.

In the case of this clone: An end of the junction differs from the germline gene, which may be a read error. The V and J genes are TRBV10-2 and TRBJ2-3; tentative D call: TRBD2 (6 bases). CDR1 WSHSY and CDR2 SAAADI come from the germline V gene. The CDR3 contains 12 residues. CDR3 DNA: TGCGCCAGCAGTGAGAAGGGACGAGCGGGCCCTTTT. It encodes CASSEKGRAGPF.

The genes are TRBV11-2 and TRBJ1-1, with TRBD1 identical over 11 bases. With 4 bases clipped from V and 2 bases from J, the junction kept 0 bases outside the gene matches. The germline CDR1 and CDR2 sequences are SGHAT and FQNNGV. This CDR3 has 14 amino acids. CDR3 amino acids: CASSWTGGNTEAFF. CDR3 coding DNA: TGTGCCAGCAGCTGGACAGGGGGCAACACTGAAGCTTTCTTT.

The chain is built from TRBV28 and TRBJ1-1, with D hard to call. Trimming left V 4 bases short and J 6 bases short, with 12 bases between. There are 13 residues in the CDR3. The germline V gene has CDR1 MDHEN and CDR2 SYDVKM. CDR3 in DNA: TGTGCCAGCAGTTCCCCGGGGATCGCTGAAGCTTTCTTT. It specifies CASSSPGIAEAFF.

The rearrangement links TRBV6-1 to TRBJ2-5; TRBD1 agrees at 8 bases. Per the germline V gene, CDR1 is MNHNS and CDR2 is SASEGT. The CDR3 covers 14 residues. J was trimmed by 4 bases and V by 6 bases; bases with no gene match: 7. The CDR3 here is CASSRGRVGETQYF. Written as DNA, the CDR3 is TGTGCCAGCAGCAGGGGGCGCGTCGGAGAGACCCAGTACTTC.

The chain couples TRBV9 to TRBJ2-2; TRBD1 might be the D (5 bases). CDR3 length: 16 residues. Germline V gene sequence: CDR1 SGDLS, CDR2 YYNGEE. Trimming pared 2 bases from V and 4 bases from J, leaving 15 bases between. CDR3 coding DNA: TGTGCCAGCAGCGTGCTTCAGGGTACGGTCACCGGGGAGCTGTTTTTT. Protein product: CASSVLQGTVTGELFF. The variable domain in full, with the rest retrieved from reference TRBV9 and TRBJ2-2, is DSGVTQTPKHLITATGQRVTLRCSPRSGDLSVYWYQQSLDQGLQFLIQYYNGEERAKGNILERFSAQQFPDLHSELNLSSLELGDSALYFCASSVLQGTVTGELFFGEGSRLTVL.

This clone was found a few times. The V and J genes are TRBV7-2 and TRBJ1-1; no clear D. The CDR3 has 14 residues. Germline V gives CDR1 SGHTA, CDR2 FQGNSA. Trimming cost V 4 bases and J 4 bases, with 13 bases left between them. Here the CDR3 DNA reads TGTGCCAGCAGCTCCAATACAGCCAGCACTGAAGCTTTCTTT. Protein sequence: CASSSNTASTEAFF.

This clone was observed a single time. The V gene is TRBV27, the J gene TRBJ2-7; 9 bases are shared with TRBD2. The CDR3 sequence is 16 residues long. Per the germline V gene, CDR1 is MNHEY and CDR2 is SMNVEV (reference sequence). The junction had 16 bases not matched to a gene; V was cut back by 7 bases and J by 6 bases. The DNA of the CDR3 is TGTGCCAGCAAAATAGTGACTAGCGGTAGGGGAGGCGAGCAGTACGTC. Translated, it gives CASKIVTSGRGGEQYV.

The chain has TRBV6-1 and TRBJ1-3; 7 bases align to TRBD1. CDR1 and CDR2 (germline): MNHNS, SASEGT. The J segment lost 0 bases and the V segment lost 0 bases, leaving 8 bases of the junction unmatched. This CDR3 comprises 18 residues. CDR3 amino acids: CASSEAGGQFSSGNTIYF. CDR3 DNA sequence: TGTGCCAGCAGTGAAGCGGGGGGACAGTTTTCCTCTGGAAACACCATATATTTT.

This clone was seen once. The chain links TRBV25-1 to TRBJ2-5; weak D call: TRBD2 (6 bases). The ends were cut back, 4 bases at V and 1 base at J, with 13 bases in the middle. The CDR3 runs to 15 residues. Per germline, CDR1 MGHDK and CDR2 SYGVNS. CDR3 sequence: CASSVFRRGQETQYF. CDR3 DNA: TGTGCCAGCAGTGTATTCAGGAGGGGCCAAGAGACCCAGTACTTC.

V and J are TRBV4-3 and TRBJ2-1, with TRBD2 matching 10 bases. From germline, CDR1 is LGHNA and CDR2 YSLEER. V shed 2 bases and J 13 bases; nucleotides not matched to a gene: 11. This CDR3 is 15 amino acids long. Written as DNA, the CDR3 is TGCGCCAGCAGCCAACATAGAGTAGCGGGAGGCCATCAGTTCTTC. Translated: CASSQHRVAGGHQFF.

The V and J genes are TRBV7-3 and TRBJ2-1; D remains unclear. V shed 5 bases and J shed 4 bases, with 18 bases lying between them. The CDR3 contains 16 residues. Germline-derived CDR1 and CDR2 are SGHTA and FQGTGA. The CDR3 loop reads CASSPNPGISYNEQFF. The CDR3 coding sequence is TGTGCCAGCAGCCCAAATCCAGGAATTTCGTACAATGAGCAGTTCTTC. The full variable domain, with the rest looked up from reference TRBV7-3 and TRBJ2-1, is GAGVSQTPSNKVTEKGKYVELRCDPISGHTALYWYRQSLGQGPEFLIYFQGTGAADDSGLPNDRFFAVRPEGSVSTLKIQRTERGDSAVYLCASSPNPGISYNEQFFGPGTRLTVL.

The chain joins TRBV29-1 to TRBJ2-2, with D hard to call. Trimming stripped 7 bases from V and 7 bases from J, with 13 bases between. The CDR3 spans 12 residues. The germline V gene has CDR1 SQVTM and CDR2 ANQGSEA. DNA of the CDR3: TGCAGCGGGAGTGTGGTACGCGGGGAGCTGTTTTTT. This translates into CSGSVVRGELFF.

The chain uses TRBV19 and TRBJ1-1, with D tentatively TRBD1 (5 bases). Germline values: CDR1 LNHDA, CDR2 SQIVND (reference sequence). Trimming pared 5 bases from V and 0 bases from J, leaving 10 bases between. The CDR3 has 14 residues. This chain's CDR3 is CASSYRSMNTEAFF. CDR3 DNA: TGTGCCAGTAGTTACAGGAGCATGAACACTGAAGCTTTCTTT.

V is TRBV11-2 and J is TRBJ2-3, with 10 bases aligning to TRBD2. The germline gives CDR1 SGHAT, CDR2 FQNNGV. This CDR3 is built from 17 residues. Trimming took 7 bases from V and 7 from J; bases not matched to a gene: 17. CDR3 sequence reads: CASTTRGGLARPNTQYF. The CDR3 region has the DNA TGTGCCAGCACCACCAGAGGGGGACTAGCGAGGCCGAATACGCAGTATTTT. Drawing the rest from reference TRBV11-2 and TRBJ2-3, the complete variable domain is EAGVAQSPRYKIIEKRQSVAFWCNPISGHATLYWYQQILGQGPKLLIQFQNNGVVDDSQLPKDRFSAERLKGVDSTLKIQPAKLEDSAVYLCASTTRGGLARPNTQYFGPGTRLTVL.

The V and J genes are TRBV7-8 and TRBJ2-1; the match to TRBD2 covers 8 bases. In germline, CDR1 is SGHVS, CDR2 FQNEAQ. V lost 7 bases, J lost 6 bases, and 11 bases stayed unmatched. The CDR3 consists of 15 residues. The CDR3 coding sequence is TGTGCCAGCAAGTCGCAAGCGGGAGTGGGCAATGAGCAGTTCTTC. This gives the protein CASKSQAGVGNEQFF.

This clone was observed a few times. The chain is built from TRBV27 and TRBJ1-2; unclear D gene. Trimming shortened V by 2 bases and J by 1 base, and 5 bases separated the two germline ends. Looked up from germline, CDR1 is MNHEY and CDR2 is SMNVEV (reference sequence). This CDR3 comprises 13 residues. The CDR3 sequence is CASSLRHNYGYTF. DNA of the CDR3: TGTGCCAGCAGTTTACGACATAACTATGGCTACACCTTC.

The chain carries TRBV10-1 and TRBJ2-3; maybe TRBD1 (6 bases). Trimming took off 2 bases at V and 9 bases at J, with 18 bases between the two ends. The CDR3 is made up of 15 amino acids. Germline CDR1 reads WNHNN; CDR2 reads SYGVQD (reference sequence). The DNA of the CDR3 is TGCGCCAGCAGTGAGCAACAGGGCAAAGACGGAACGCAGTATTTT. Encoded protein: CASSEQQGKDGTQYF.